These 22 T cell receptor beta chains came from one sample sequenced in a study of blood T cell repertoires in COVID-19. Produced via immunoSEQ multiplex PCR; TCRdb's table is partial and in-frame only. The data contain 250,000 to 300,000 clones, 70% to 90% of them singletons. The material sequenced was peripheral blood. These receptors all come from a man aged 55 to 69 who had recovered from COVID-19.

This chain's CDR3 is CATSPGQGTRGSNQPQHF. DNA of the CDR3: TGTGCCACCAGCCCGGGACAGGGGACTAGAGGTAGCAATCAGCCCCAGCATTTT. The chain links TRBV24-1 to TRBJ1-5; 10 positions match TRBD1. Trimming took 7 bases from V and 0 from J; bases not matched to a gene: 11. This CDR3 spans 18 amino acids. CDR1 is KGHDR and CDR2 is SFDVKD in the germline V gene.

This clone was seen once. This chain connects TRBV19 to TRBJ2-3, with 7 bases aligning to TRBD2. Germline CDR1 is LNHDA and CDR2 is SQIVND (reference sequence). With 5 bases clipped from V and 4 bases from J, the junction kept 21 bases outside the gene matches. CDR3 length: 19 residues. As DNA, the CDR3 is TGTGCCAGTAGTGGGGCCGCTAGCGGCGTGCCAACGCACCCAGATACGCAGTATTTT. It yields the protein CASSGAASGVPTHPDTQYF.

The rearrangement joins TRBV5-4 to TRBJ1-2; a weak D match, TRBD1 (6 bases). Trimming left V 4 bases short and J 4 bases short, with 11 bases between. The CDR3 runs to 13 residues. The germline gives CDR1 SGHNT, CDR2 YYREEE (reference sequence). In nucleotides, the CDR3 is TGTGCCAGCAGCAACGGACAGCTCTATGGCTACACCTTC. It yields the protein CASSNGQLYGYTF.

The V gene is TRBV5-1, the J gene TRBJ2-3, with 9 bases lining up with TRBD2. Germline V gene lookup returns CDR1 SGHRS and CDR2 YFSETQ. With 6 bases clipped from V and 0 bases from J, the junction kept 8 bases outside the gene matches. This CDR3 is built from 16 residues. DNA for the CDR3: TGCGCCAGCACCCTCGGGACTAGCAGAAGCACAGATACGCAGTATTTT. Protein sequence: CASTLGTSRSTDTQYF.

The V call is TRBV27, the J call TRBJ1-5; TRBD1 might be the D (5 bases). Trimming shortened V by 6 bases and J by 0 bases, and 9 bases separated the two germline ends. Germline CDR1 reads MNHEY; CDR2 reads SMNVEV (reference sequence). This CDR3 is built from 14 residues. The DNA for the CDR3 is TGTGCCAGCAGCCAGGGTCGTAGCAATCAGCCCCAGCATTTT. Its protein product is CASSQGRSNQPQHF.

This chain uses TRBV7-2 with TRBJ1-2; 9 bases are shared with TRBD1. Germline CDR1 is SGHTA and CDR2 is FQGNSA. V gave up 6 bases and J gave up 5 bases; unmatched junction bases: 4. The CDR3 consists of 13 residues. The CDR3 protein is CASRLTGGYGYTF. The CDR3 DNA follows: TGTGCCAGCAGGCTGACAGGGGGGTATGGCTACACCTTC.

The chain links TRBV10-3 to TRBJ2-3; a possible D gene is TRBD1 (6 bases). The CDR3 is 13 residues long. V lost 4 bases, J lost 6 bases, and 11 bases lay in between. Germline CDR1 reads ENHRY; CDR2 reads SYGVKD. The CDR3 DNA is TGTGCCATCAGTGTCCCAGGGGAGGATACGCAGTATTTT. Residues: CAISVPGEDTQYF.

The chain uses TRBV6-5 and TRBJ1-1; 12 nucleotides line up with TRBD1. V was clipped by 8 bases and J by 5 bases; unmatched bases: 9. CDR1 MNHEY and CDR2 SVGAGI come from the germline V gene. The CDR3 is 15 residues long. Here the CDR3 DNA reads TGTGCCAGCGGAACGGGGACAGGGGGCAAAACTGAAGCTTTCTTT. Residues: CASGTGTGGKTEAFF.

This clone appeared a few times. The genes are TRBV5-6 and TRBJ2-7; tentatively, D is TRBD2 (6 bases). The germline CDR1 and CDR2 sequences are SGHDT and YYEEEE. The CDR3 totals 14 residues. Trimming pared 2 bases from V and 3 bases from J, leaving 12 bases between. The CDR3 protein is CASSFSGTYYEQYF. The CDR3 nucleotides are TGTGCCAGCAGCTTCTCGGGGACTTACTACGAGCAGTACTTC.

The chain couples TRBV7-9 to TRBJ2-2; D remains unclear. V was cut by 1 base and J by 4 bases, with 7 bases left in between. This CDR3 is 14 amino acids long. CDR1 and CDR2 from the germline V gene are SEHNR and FQNEAQ (reference sequence). This CDR3 reads CASSLGLSTGELFF. For the CDR3, the DNA is TGTGCCAGCAGCTTAGGACTGAGCACCGGGGAGCTGTTTTTT. Using reference TRBV7-9 and TRBJ2-2 for the parts outside the CDR3, the full variable domain is DTGVSQNPRHKITKRGQNVTFRCDPISEHNRLYWYRQTLGQGPEFLTYFQNEAQLEKSRLLSDRFSAERPKGSFSTLEIQRTEQGDSAMYLCASSLGLSTGELFFGEGSRLTVL.

The J gene is TRBJ2-1, the V gene TRBV14; TRBD1 might be the D (5 bases). The CDR3 is made up of 18 amino acids. The V gene's germline CDR1 is SGHDN and CDR2 FVKESK. V lost 0 bases and J lost 7, with 22 bases in between. CDR3 sequence: CASSQDVGGQGLRNEQFF. The CDR3 DNA follows: TGTGCCAGCAGCCAAGATGTCGGTGGGCAGGGCCTGAGGAATGAGCAGTTCTTC.

Here the CDR3 DNA reads TGCGCCAGCAGCCGGGCTCTGGGACTTCAGACTGAAGCTTTCTTT. Translated, it gives CASSRALGLQTEAFF. The J gene is TRBJ1-1, the V gene TRBV4-1, with a tentative D call TRBD1 (5 bases). The CDR3 consists of 15 residues. Germline V gives CDR1 MGHRA, CDR2 YSYEKL. V was trimmed by 4 bases and J by 5 bases, leaving 17 bases between them.

The chain carries TRBV5-1 and TRBJ1-4; perhaps TRBD1 as D (6 bases). Per germline, CDR1 SGHRS and CDR2 YFSETQ. The CDR3 contains 16 residues. The V and J ends lost 0 bases and 5 bases respectively, with 14 bases between them. Here the CDR3 DNA reads TGCGCCAGCAGCTTGGGGACAGAATATAAGAATGAAAAACTGTTTTTT. Translated, it gives CASSLGTEYKNEKLFF.

The rearrangement joins TRBV28 to TRBJ2-7; 8 bases are a match to TRBD2. This CDR3 comprises 15 residues. Germline-derived CDR1 and CDR2 are MDHEN and SYDVKM. V lost 8 bases, J lost 0 bases, and 9 bases stayed unmatched. The CDR3 region has the DNA TGTGCCAGCCTCGAGTGGGGACTAGACTCCTACGAGCAGTACTTC. This codes for CASLEWGLDSYEQYF.

The V gene is TRBV18, the J gene TRBJ1-5; the match to TRBD1 covers 9 bases. CDR3 length: 15 residues. The V segment lost 3 bases and the J segment 3 bases; nucleotides outside the gene matches: 3. Looked up from germline, CDR1 is KGHSH and CDR2 is LQKENI. CDR3 residues: CASSPGDRVNQPQHF. The CDR3 DNA follows: TGTGCCAGCTCACCGGGGGACAGGGTCAATCAGCCCCAGCATTTT. Combining the CDR3 with reference TRBV18 and TRBJ1-5 gives the whole variable domain NAGVMQNPRHLVRRRGQEARLRCSPMKGHSHVYWYRQLPEEGLKFMVYLQKENIIDESGMPKERFSAEFPKEGPSILRIQQVVRGDSAAYFCASSPGDRVNQPQHFGDGTRLSIL.

The rearrangement uses TRBV6-6 and TRBJ2-3, with 11 positions matching TRBD1. Germline assignment: CDR1 MNHNY and CDR2 SVGAGI (reference sequence). The trim removed 5 bases at V and 5 bases at J, leaving 9 bases unmatched. The CDR3 loop spans 16 amino acids. The CDR3 spells CASSAGTGGWRDTQYF. CDR3 DNA: TGTGCCAGCAGTGCCGGGACAGGGGGGTGGAGAGATACGCAGTATTTT.

This clone was detected only a few times. The chain recombines TRBV7-8 with TRBJ1-3; no firm D call. CDR1 is SGHVS and CDR2 is FQNEAQ in the germline V gene. V shed 3 bases and J shed 2 bases, with 20 bases lying between them. There are 18 residues in the CDR3. CDR3 protein: CASSFYALRAFPGNTIYF. CDR3 nucleotide sequence: TGTGCCAGCAGCTTCTACGCCTTGAGGGCCTTCCCTGGAAACACCATATATTTT.

This chain links TRBV4-1 with TRBJ2-5; D is ambiguous. The V gene's germline CDR1 is MGHRA and CDR2 YSYEKL. The CDR3 extends over 17 amino acids. V lost 0 bases and J lost 2, with 16 bases in between. DNA of the CDR3: TGCGCCAGCAGCCAAGATCCGCCCGGGTCCTCACAAGAGACCCAGTACTTC. The encoded protein is CASSQDPPGSSQETQYF.

The V and J genes are TRBV2 and TRBJ1-2, with 7 bases lining up with TRBD1. The CDR3 is made up of 13 amino acids. Unmatched junction bases numbered 7, after V lost 5 bases and J lost 7 bases. CDR1 is SNHLY, CDR2 FYNNEI, per germline. The CDR3 DNA follows: TGTGCCAGCAGTTTCGACAGGGCGAGTGGCTACACCTTC. It encodes CASSFDRASGYTF.

Regarding this clone: One end of the junction fails to match germline, which may point to a read error. The chain employs TRBV19 and TRBJ1-1; 7 bases are shared with TRBD1. This CDR3 region has 14 residues. CDR1 and CDR2 from the germline V gene are LNHDA and SQIVND (reference sequence). CDR3 DNA sequence: TGTGCCAGTAGTATCCGGGACAGATCGCCTGACGCTTTCTTT. The encoded protein is CASSIRDRSPDAFF. Supplemented by reference TRBV19 and TRBJ1-1, the full variable domain reads DGGITQSPKYLFRKEGQNVTLSCEQNLNHDAMYWYRQDPGQGLRLIYYSQIVNDFQKGDIAEGYSVSREKKESFPLTVTSAQKNPTAFYLCASSIRDRSPDAFFGQGTRLTVV.

V is TRBV5-1 and J is TRBJ2-3, with unresolved D. Germline V CDR1 and CDR2: SGHRS, YFSETQ. CDR3 length: 16 residues. Deletions cut 0 bases from V and 3 bases from J, with 14 bases between. CDR3 protein: CASSLAVGWATDTQYF. The CDR3 DNA reads TGCGCCAGCAGCTTGGCCGTGGGTTGGGCTACAGATACGCAGTATTTT.

Only one count was recorded for this clone. The chain is built from TRBV5-4 and TRBJ2-7, with 8 nucleotides matching TRBD1. Losses at the gene ends were 4 bases for V and 7 bases for J; bases not matched to a gene: 10. CDR1 and CDR2 from the germline V gene are SGHNT and YYREEE (reference sequence). The CDR3 loop spans 14 amino acids. Here the CDR3 reads CASSPHWTGSEQYF. Written as DNA, the CDR3 is TGTGCCAGCAGCCCCCATTGGACAGGGTCTGAGCAGTACTTC.